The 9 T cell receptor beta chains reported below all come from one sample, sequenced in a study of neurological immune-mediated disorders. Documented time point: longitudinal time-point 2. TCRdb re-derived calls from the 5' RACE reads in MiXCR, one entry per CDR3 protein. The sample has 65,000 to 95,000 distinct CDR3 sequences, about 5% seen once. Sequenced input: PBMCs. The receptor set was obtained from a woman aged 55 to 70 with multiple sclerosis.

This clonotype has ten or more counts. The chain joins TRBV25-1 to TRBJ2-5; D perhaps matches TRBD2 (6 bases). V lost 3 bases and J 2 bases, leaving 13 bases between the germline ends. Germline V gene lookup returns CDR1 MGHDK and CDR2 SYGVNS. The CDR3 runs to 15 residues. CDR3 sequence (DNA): TGTGCCAGCAGTGATGCCGCGGGACGGCAAGAGACCCAGTACTTC. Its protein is CASSDAAGRQETQYF.

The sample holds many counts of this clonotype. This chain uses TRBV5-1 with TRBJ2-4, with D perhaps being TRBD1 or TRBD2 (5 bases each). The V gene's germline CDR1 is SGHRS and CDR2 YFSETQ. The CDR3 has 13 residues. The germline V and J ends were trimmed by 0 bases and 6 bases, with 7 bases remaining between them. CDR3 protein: CASSLAGRNIQYF. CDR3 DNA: TGCGCCAGCAGCTTGGCAGGGAGAAACATTCAGTACTTC.

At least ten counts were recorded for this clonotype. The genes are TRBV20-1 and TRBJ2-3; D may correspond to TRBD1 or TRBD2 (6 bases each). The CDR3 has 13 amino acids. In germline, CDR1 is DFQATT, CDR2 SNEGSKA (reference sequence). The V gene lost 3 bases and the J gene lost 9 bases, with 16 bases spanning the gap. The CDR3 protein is CSARGGGFWTQYF. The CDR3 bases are TGCAGTGCTAGGGGGGGCGGTTTCTGGACGCAGTATTTT.

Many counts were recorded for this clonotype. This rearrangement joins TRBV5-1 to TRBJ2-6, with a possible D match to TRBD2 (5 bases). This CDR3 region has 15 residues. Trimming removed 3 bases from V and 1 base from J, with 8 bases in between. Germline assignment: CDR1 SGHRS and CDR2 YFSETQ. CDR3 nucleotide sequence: TGCGCCAGCAGCTCCTCGGGGTCTGGGGCCAACGTCCTGACTTTC. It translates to CASSSSGSGANVLTF.

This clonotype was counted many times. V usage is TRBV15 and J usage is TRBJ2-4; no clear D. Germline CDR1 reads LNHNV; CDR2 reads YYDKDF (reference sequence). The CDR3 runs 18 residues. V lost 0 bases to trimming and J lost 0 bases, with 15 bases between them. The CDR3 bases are TGTGCCACCAGCAGAGATACGGCGACGGACCTAGCCAAAAACATTCAGTACTTC. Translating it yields CATSRDTATDLAKNIQYF.

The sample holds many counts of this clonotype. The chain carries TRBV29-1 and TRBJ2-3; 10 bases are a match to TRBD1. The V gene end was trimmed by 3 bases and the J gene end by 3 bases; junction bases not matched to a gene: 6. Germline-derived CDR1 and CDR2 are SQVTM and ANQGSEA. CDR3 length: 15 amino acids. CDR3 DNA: TGCAGCGTTGACGCTTTGGACAGGGGGACAGATACGCAGTATTTT. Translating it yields CSVDALDRGTDTQYF.

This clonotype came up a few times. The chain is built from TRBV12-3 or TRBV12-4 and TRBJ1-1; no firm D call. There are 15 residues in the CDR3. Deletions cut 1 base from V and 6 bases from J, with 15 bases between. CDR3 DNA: TGTGCCAGCAGTTTAGATTCGGCCGTCAACGCTGAAGCTTTCTTT. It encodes CASSLDSAVNAEAFF.

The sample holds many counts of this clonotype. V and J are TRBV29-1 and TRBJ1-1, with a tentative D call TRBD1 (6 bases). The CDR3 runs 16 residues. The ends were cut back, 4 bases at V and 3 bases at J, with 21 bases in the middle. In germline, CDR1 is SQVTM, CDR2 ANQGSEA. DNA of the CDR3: TGCAGCGTTGGGGGGGGGCTTAAGGAATGGGACACTGAAGCTTTCTTT. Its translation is CSVGGGLKEWDTEAFF.

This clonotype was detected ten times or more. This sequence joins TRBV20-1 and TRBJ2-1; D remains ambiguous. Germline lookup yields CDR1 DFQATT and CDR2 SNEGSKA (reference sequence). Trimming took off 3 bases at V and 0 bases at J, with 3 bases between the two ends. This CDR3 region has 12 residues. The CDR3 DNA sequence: TGCAGTGCTAGGGTCTCCTACAATGAGCAGTTCTTC. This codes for CSARVSYNEQFF.